The 20 T cell receptor beta chains below all came from one sample that was sequenced in a study of T cell repertoires in cytomegalovirus infection. No antigen has been identified for these receptors. One entry per CDR3 protein results from TCRdb running MiXCR on the reads. The sample shows 110,000 to 150,000 distinct CDR3 sequences, more than 25% of them seen only once. The sample was CD8+ T cells from cultured PBMCs, taken from culture after CMV antigen stimulation. Receptors were obtained from a human donor in good health (CMV status not recorded). Some clones in this sample may be carry-over from other donors' samples.

With regard to this clonotype: An end of the junction differs from the germline gene, which may be a read error. This chain connects TRBV25-1 to TRBJ1-3; D is unresolved. CDR3 length equals 15 residues. Germline CDR1 is MGHDK and CDR2 is SYGVNS. DNA of the CDR3: TGTGCCAACAGTGAGACCCGGAGGTCTGGAAACACCATATATTTT. Translated: CANSETRRSGNTIYF.

This chain uses TRBV9 with TRBJ2-7; D is uncertain. CDR3 size: 15 residues. Germline V gene sequence: CDR1 SGDLS, CDR2 YYNGEE. The V end was cut by 0 bases, the J end by 7 bases, with 17 bases between. For the CDR3, the DNA is TGTGCCAGCAGCGTAGGCCAGGATCCCCTAGGGGAGCAGTACTTC. This encodes CASSVGQDPLGEQYF.

CDR3 sequence: CASSSWTGPDNTEAFF. In DNA, the CDR3 is TGTGCCAGCAGCTCGTGGACAGGGCCTGATAACACTGAAGCTTTCTTT. This chain links TRBV7-8 with TRBJ1-1; 8 bases line up with TRBD1. The CDR3 loop spans 16 amino acids. CDR1 and CDR2 from the germline V gene are SGHVS and FQNEAQ. The junction had 9 bases not matched to a gene; V was cut back by 4 bases and J by 2 bases.

This clonotype was detected only a few times. The gene calls are TRBV2 and TRBJ1-1, with a tentative D call TRBD1 (5 bases). This CDR3 is 15 amino acids long. Germline V gene data show CDR1 as SNHLY and CDR2 as FYNNEI. V was shortened by 6 bases and J by 4 bases, with 18 bases between the two germline ends. The CDR3 DNA reads TGTGCCAGCAGCCCGGACAAAACGAGGGGCACTGAAGCTTTCTTT. It encodes CASSPDKTRGTEAFF.

In this sample, this clonotype turned up a few times. The V and J genes are TRBV19 and TRBJ2-3; D is possibly TRBD2 (7 bases). Trimming stripped 6 bases from V and 2 bases from J, with 18 bases between. Germline-derived CDR1 and CDR2 are LNHDA and SQIVND (reference sequence). CDR3 length: 16 residues. The CDR3 sequence: CASSHRSGGPTDTQYF. The CDR3 DNA reads TGTGCCAGTAGCCACCGATCGGGGGGCCCCACAGATACGCAGTATTTT.

This clonotype was seen only a few times. V and J are TRBV6-5 and TRBJ1-1, with D perhaps matching TRBD1 (6 bases). This CDR3 has 15 amino acids. Deletions cut 0 bases from V and 3 bases from J, with 11 bases between. The germline V gene has CDR1 MNHEY and CDR2 SVGAGI. Here the CDR3 reads CASSYSPGADTEAFF. In nucleotides, the CDR3 is TGTGCCAGCAGTTACTCTCCGGGGGCGGACACTGAAGCTTTCTTT.

This chain links TRBV7-6 with TRBJ1-1, with D uncertain. The germline gives CDR1 SGHVS, CDR2 FNYEAQ. V lost 1 base and J 1 base, leaving 7 bases between the germline ends. The CDR3 contains 14 residues. This CDR3 reads CASSLVWENTEAFF. DNA for the CDR3: TGTGCCAGCAGCTTAGTTTGGGAGAACACTGAAGCTTTCTTT.

The chain recombines TRBV19 with TRBJ1-2; D gene ambiguous. The CDR3 length is 17 residues. Between the trimmed V and J ends, which lost 1 base and 0 bases, there was a span of 15 bases. In germline, CDR1 is LNHDA, CDR2 SQIVND (reference sequence). For the CDR3, the DNA is TGTGCCAGTAGTATAGGCTTGGCAATCGGAGCTAACTATGGCTACACCTTC. Encoded protein: CASSIGLAIGANYGYTF.

This clonotype was seen a few times. This chain connects TRBV7-3 to TRBJ1-5; D not resolved. V shed 5 bases and J shed 7 bases, with 6 bases lying between them. Per the germline V gene, CDR1 is SGHTA and CDR2 is FQGTGA. This CDR3 has 11 residues. CDR3 protein: CASSQNQPQHF. The CDR3 DNA sequence: TGTGCCAGCAGCCAGAACCAGCCCCAGCATTTT.

This clonotype was picked up many times. In DNA, the CDR3 is TGTGCCAGCAGTGAGCCCAGGGCAGGAACCGGGGAGCTGTTTTTT. Amino acids: CASSEPRAGTGELFF. The V and J genes are TRBV25-1 and TRBJ2-2, with D tentatively TRBD1 (5 bases). The CDR3 has 15 residues. Trimming removed 3 bases from V and 5 bases from J, with 13 bases in between. The germline gives CDR1 MGHDK, CDR2 SYGVNS.

This clonotype was recorded at least ten times. This chain's CDR3 is CASSESTGFTYEQYF. The CDR3 nucleotides read TGTGCCAGCAGTGAAAGTACGGGGTTCACCTACGAGCAGTACTTC. The V gene is TRBV6-1, the J gene TRBJ2-7, with D maybe TRBD2 (5 bases). Between the trimmed V and J ends, which lost 2 bases and 2 bases, there was a span of 13 bases. This CDR3 is 15 amino acids long. Germline V gene lookup returns CDR1 MNHNS and CDR2 SASEGT.

This clonotype was recorded a few times. The chain recombines TRBV7-6 with TRBJ2-1, with 10 bases that match TRBD2. CDR1 and CDR2 from the germline V gene are SGHVS and FNYEAQ. The CDR3 runs to 18 residues. V lost 5 bases to trimming and J lost 0 bases; unmatched junction nucleotides: 10. CDR3 in amino acids: CASSLGLASMGSYNEQFF. In DNA, the CDR3 is TGTGCCAGCAGCCTGGGACTAGCGAGTATGGGCTCCTACAATGAGCAGTTCTTC.

The chain combines TRBV20-1 with TRBJ1-2, with 11 bases aligning to TRBD1. CDR1 and CDR2 from the germline V gene are DFQATT and SNEGSKA (reference sequence). This CDR3 spans 17 amino acids. J lost 6 bases, V lost 2 bases, and 14 bases had no gene match. The CDR3 DNA is TGCAGTGCTAGAAGGGGGACAGGGGGTTCCCTTAAAGATGGCTACACCTTC. Translation gives CSARRGTGGSLKDGYTF.

This clonotype was seen at least ten times. The V and J genes are TRBV7-3 and TRBJ2-1; 11 bases line up with TRBD2. Germline V CDR1 and CDR2: SGHTA, FQGTGA. The CDR3 has 16 amino acids. Trimming cost V 5 bases and J 5 bases; bases outside gene matches: 8. The CDR3 DNA follows: TGTGCCAGCAGCCGTCCGTTAGCGGGGGGGAACAATGAGCAGTTCTTC. Translating gives CASSRPLAGGNNEQFF. Full variable domain (missing parts from reference TRBV7-3 and TRBJ2-1): GAGVSQTPSNKVTEKGKYVELRCDPISGHTALYWYRQSLGQGPEFLIYFQGTGAADDSGLPNDRFFAVRPEGSVSTLKIQRTERGDSAVYLCASSRPLAGGNNEQFFGPGTRLTVL.

Many counts were recorded for this clonotype. The chain has TRBV13 and TRBJ1-2; 11 bases are shared with TRBD1. The CDR3 runs to 14 residues. CDR1 and CDR2 (germline): PRHDT, FYEKMQ (reference sequence). J lost 4 bases, V lost 5 bases, and 3 bases had no gene match. CDR3 loop: CASSLGQGGYGYTF. CDR3 bases: TGTGCCAGCAGCCTGGGACAGGGGGGCTATGGCTACACCTTC.

This clonotype came up a few times. The CDR3 DNA follows: TGTGCCAGCAGTTACGGGGATGAGCAGTTCTTC. Translating it yields CASSYGDEQFF. The chain combines TRBV6-2 or TRBV6-3 with TRBJ2-1; D ambiguous. V was shortened by 2 bases and J by 8 bases, with 4 bases between the two germline ends. The CDR3 spans 11 residues. Germline loops: CDR1 MNHEY, CDR2 SVGEGT.

This clonotype was recorded many times. The J gene is TRBJ1-1, the V gene TRBV2; D call uncertain. Trimming removed 3 bases at V and 3 bases at J, with 8 bases between. This CDR3 region has 13 residues. Germline V gene data show CDR1 as SNHLY and CDR2 as FYNNEI. CDR3 coding DNA: TGTGCCAGCAGTGACGAGGGAGACACTGAAGCTTTCTTT. Protein sequence: CASSDEGDTEAFF.

This clonotype showed up many times. The genes are TRBV7-2 and TRBJ2-3, with 8 positions matching TRBD2. Per the germline V gene, CDR1 is SGHTA and CDR2 is FQGNSA. The junction had 9 bases not matched to a gene; V was cut back by 3 bases and J by 4 bases. The CDR3 length is 16 residues. The CDR3 region has the DNA TGTGCCAGCAGCTTTGGGGCGGGGGGTATTGCAGATACGCAGTATTTT. The encoded protein is CASSFGAGGIADTQYF. The whole variable domain, filled in from reference TRBV7-2 and TRBJ2-3, reads GAGVSQSPSNKVTEKGKDVELRCDPISGHTALYWYRQSLGQGLEFLIYFQGNSAPDKSGLPSDRFSAERTGGSVSTLTIQRTQQEDSAVYLCASSFGAGGIADTQYFGPGTRLTVL.

This clonotype was detected many times. The rearrangement uses TRBV4-1 and TRBJ1-1, with a weak D call TRBD1 (5 bases). The CDR3 contains 17 residues. CDR1 is MGHRA and CDR2 is YSYEKL in the germline V gene. V lost 1 base and J lost 6, with 21 bases in between. The CDR3 is CASSQGSRSGSNPEAFF. Written as DNA, the CDR3 is TGCGCCAGCAGCCAAGGAAGCAGGTCAGGGTCTAACCCTGAAGCTTTCTTT.

This clonotype was seen repeatedly, ten times or more. V and J are TRBV5-6 and TRBJ1-1; no clear D. This CDR3 spans 14 amino acids. V was cut by 1 base and J by 5 bases, with 12 bases left in between. Germline V CDR1 and CDR2: SGHDT, YYEEEE. This CDR3 is CASSLLEDLTEAFF. DNA of the CDR3: TGTGCCAGCAGCTTGTTGGAGGATTTGACTGAAGCTTTCTTT. Looking up the rest from reference TRBV5-6 and TRBJ1-1 gives the full variable domain: DAGVTQSPTHLIKTRGQQVTLRCSPKSGHDTVSWYQQALGQGPQFIFQYYEEEERQRGNFPDRFSGHQFPNYSSELNVNALLLGDSALYLCASSLLEDLTEAFFGQGTRLTVV.